The rows below give T cell receptor beta chains drawn from one sample of a study of cytomegalovirus exposure and HLA in healthy donors. The repertoire was sequenced with immunoSEQ multiplex PCR; TCRdb's copy has only in-frame clones and lacks some. In the table there are about 130,000 clones, around 77% of which are singletons. The source material was PBMCs. The source of these receptors is a woman aged 45-65 years in good health and CMV-seronegative. The CDR3 runs from the conserved cysteine through the conserved F or W. A D gene is named only where the DNA matches it firmly. Only some rows state a clone size, as once, few, many or a class for expanded clones.

TRBJ2-7	.	TRBV5-1	.	TGCGCCAGCAGCTTAACGGCGGGGCTATACGAGCAGTACTTC	CASSLTAGLYEQYF
TRBJ2-1	.	TRBV19	TRBD2	TGTGCCACTCGGGGGGGGGTCCTCAATGAGCAGTTCTTC	CATRGGVLNEQFF
TRBJ2-7	few	TRBV16	TRBD1	TGTGCCAGCAGCCAATCCTGGACAGGGGGCTACGAGCAGTACTTC	CASSQSWTGGYEQYF
TRBJ2-7	.	TRBV27	TRBD1	TGTGCCAGCAGAACAGGGGGCCACCCCTACGAGCAGTACTTC	CASRTGGHPYEQYF
TRBJ2-4	few	TRBV2	.	TGTGCCAGCAGTGTGAGACAGGGAGGAAACATTCAGTACTTC	CASSVRQGGNIQYF
TRBJ2-7	.	TRBV7-2	TRBD2	TGTGCCAGCAGCCACGGACTAGCGGGAGGCGAGCAGTACTTC	CASSHGLAGGEQYF
TRBJ2-3	.	TRBV30	.	TGTGCCTGGAGTGTGGGGAGAACTAGCACAGATACGCAGTATTTT	CAWSVGRTSTDTQYF
TRBJ2-3	.	TRBV27	.	TGTGCCAGCAGGACTAGCACAGATACGCAGTATTTT	CASRTSTDTQYF
TRBJ1-2	.	TRBV14	.	TGTGCCAGCAGCCTTTCCCTTAACTATGGCTACACCTTC	CASSLSLNYGYTF
TRBJ2-1	.	TRBV30	TRBD2	TGTGCCTGGGAAGCCCCTAGCGGCAATGAGCAGTTCTTC	CAWEAPSGNEQFF
TRBJ2-4	.	TRBV28	.	TGTGCCAGCACGGGAGTCTCCAAAAACATTCAGTACTTC	CASTGVSKNIQYF
TRBJ2-3	.	TRBV6-4	TRBD2	TGTGCCAGCTCGCGGGAGGGCTTGGATACGCAGTATTTT	CASSREGLDTQYF
TRBJ2-7	.	TRBV4-3	TRBD1	TGCGCCAGCAGCCTCAGACAGGGTCCCTACGAGCAGTACTTC	CASSLRQGPYEQYF
TRBJ2-3	.	TRBV6-4	.	TGTGCCAGCAGTGACTCTACGGTCTCTAGCACAGATACGCAGTATTTT	CASSDSTVSSTDTQYF
TRBJ1-1	.	TRBV19	TRBD1	TGTGCCAGTAGTATCAGGGGGCTGTCTGAAGCTTTCTTT	CASSIRGLSEAFF
TRBJ1-1	.	TRBV7-3	.	TGTGCCAGCAGCTCCTCCGGAGGGAGCACTGAAGCTTTCTTT	CASSSSGGSTEAFF
TRBJ1-2	.	TRBV4-3	.	TGCGCCAGCAGCCAAGATCGCGGGGGAAAGCATGGCTACACCTTC	CASSQDRGGKHGYTF
TRBJ1-1	.	TRBV25-1	TRBD1	TGTGCCAGCAGTGACCAGGGGGAGAGCACTGAAGCTTTCTTT	CASSDQGESTEAFF
TRBJ1-1	few	TRBV29-1	TRBD1	TGCAGCGTTGAAGGGACAGGGGTTTTTGGGGAGATTCGGGCTGAAGCTTTCTTT	CSVEGTGVFGEIRAEAFF
TRBJ2-7	.	TRBV19	.	TGTGCCAGTAGTATCACCCTTGACACTTCTTACGAGCAGTACTTC	CASSITLDTSYEQYF
TRBJ2-3	.	TRBV28	.	TGTGCCAGCAGTTCGGAGGGCGCGGATACGCAGTATTTT	CASSSEGADTQYF
TRBJ1-3	.	TRBV6-5	TRBD1	TGTGCCAGCAGTAGACAGGGAATCTCTGGAAACACCATATATTTT	CASSRQGISGNTIYF
TRBJ1-5	few	TRBV4-3	.	TGCGCCAGCAGCCAAGTCGTGGATTTGCGCTTCGGGCAGCCCCAGCATTTT	CASSQVVDLRFGQPQHF
TRBJ1-1	.	TRBV10-3	TRBD1	TGTGCCATCAAGGGGGCAGCAATGGGAGGTTCTGCAGCTTTCTTT	CAIKGAAMGGSAAFF
TRBJ2-1	.	TRBV7-7	.	TGTGCTAGCAGCTTATCCCCAACTCGGGACTACAATGAGCAGTTCTTC	CASSLSPTRDYNEQFF
TRBJ2-2	.	TRBV4-2	.	TGTGCCAGCAGCCAAGATATCACCGGGGAGCTGTTTTTT	CASSQDITGELFF
TRBJ2-7	few	TRBV6-5	TRBD2	TGTGCCAGCCAAACTAGCGGGAGTTCCTACGAGCAGTACTTC	CASQTSGSSYEQYF
TRBJ1-5	.	TRBV6-5	TRBD1	TGTGCCAGCAGCGGGACAGGGGAGGGTCAGCCCCAGCATTTT	CASSGTGEGQPQHF
TRBJ1-3	.	TRBV9	.	TGTGCCAGCAGCGTAGTGACAGGAGGAAACACCATATATTTT	CASSVVTGGNTIYF
TRBJ1-2	.	TRBV4-2	.	TGTGCCAGCAGCCAACCCTCAGGGGCCTTTAACTATGGCTACACCTTC	CASSQPSGAFNYGYTF
TRBJ1-1	.	TRBV27	TRBD1	TGTGCCAGCAGTTTTCACAGGGGGTGGGACACTGAAGCTTTCTTT	CASSFHRGWDTEAFF
TRBJ2-3	.	TRBV7-9	TRBD2	TGTTCCAGCAGCTTAGGGTGGGCTAGCGGAATCACAGATACGCAGTATTTT	CSSSLGWASGITDTQYF
TRBJ1-2	.	TRBV4-1	TRBD1	TGCGCCAGCAGCCAAGAGGACGACAGGGACTATGGCTACACCTTC	CASSQEDDRDYGYTF
TRBJ2-3	.	TRBV5-1	TRBD1	TGCGCCAGCAGCTTGGGGCTTCAGGGGGCAAAAGATACGCAGTATTTT	CASSLGLQGAKDTQYF
TRBJ2-3	few	TRBV6-5	.	TGTGCCAGCAGTCGAATAGCAAGCGATACGCAGTATTTT	CASSRIASDTQYF
TRBJ2-1	.	TRBV30	.	TGTGCCTGGAGTCCCCAGGGGGGCTACGAGCAGTTCTTC	CAWSPQGGYEQFF
TRBJ1-1	few	TRBV6-5	TRBD1	TGTGCCAGCAGCCGATTAACAGGGGTTGGGACTGAAGCTTTCTTT	CASSRLTGVGTEAFF